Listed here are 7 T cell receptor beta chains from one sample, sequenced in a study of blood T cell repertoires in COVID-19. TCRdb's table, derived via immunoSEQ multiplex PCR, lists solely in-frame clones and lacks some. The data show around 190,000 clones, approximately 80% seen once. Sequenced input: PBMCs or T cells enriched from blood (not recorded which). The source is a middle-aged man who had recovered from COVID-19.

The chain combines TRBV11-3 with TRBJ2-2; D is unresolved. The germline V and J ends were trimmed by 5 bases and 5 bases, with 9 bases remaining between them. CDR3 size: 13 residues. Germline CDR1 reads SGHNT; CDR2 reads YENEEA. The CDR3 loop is CASSGSYTGELFF. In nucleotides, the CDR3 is TGTGCCAGCAGCGGCTCGTATACCGGGGAGCTGTTTTTT.

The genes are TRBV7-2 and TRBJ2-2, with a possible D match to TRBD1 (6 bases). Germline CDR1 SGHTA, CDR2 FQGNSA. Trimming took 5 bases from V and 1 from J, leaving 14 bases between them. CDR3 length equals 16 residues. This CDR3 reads CASSHSGTLNTGELFF. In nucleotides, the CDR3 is TGTGCCAGCAGCCACTCCGGGACACTGAACACCGGGGAGCTGTTTTTT.

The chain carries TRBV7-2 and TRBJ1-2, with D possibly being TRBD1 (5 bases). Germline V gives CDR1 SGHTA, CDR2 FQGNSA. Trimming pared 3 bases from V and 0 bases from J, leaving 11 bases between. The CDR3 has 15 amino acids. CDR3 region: CASSLEQVANYGYTF. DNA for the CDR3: TGTGCCAGCAGCTTGGAACAGGTAGCTAACTATGGCTACACCTTC.

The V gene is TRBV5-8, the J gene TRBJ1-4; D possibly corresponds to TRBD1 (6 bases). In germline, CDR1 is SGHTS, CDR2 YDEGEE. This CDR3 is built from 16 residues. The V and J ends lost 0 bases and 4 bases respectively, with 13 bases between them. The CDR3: CASSLVHGTSNEKLFF. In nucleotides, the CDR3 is TGTGCCAGCAGCTTGGTCCACGGGACAAGTAATGAAAAACTGTTTTTT.

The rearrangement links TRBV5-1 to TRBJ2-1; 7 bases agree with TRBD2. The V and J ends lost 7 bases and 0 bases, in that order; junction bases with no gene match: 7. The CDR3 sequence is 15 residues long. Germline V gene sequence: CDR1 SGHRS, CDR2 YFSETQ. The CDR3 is CASLADLSSYNEQFF. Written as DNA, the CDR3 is TGCGCCAGCCTAGCGGATCTGAGCTCCTACAATGAGCAGTTCTTC.

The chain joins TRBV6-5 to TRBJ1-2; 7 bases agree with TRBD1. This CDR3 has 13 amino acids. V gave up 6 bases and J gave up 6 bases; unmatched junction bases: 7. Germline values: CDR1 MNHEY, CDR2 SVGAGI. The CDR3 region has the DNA TGTGCCAGCAGGCGAAGAACAGGGGATGGCTACACCTTC. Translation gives CASRRRTGDGYTF.

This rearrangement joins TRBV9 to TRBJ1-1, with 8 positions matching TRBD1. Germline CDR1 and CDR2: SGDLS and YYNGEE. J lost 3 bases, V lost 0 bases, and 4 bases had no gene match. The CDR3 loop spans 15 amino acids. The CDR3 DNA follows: TGTGCCAGCAGCGTAGCAAACAGGGGGGACACTGAAGCTTTCTTT. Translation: CASSVANRGDTEAFF.